One sample yielded the 21 T cell receptor beta chains listed below, sequenced in a study of blood T cell repertoires in COVID-19 (TCRdb year 2020). Library construction relied on the immunoSEQ multiplex PCR assay. The source is immuneACCESS, and TCRdb retained only in-frame sequences with V and J called. Part of the clones is not carried over; for the studies checked, unresolved V genes explain less than half of this, and the remainder is unexplained. Within this sample are under 250,000 clones, with approximately 87% of them counted one time only. The top ten clones comprise about 5.9% of the sample. The sample comprised peripheral blood. These receptor sequences come from a man aged 60 to 75 with acute or convalescent COVID-19.

V and J are TRBV19 and TRBJ2-1, with a weak D call TRBD1 (5 bases). This CDR3 is 14 amino acids long. V was shortened by 0 bases and J by 10 bases, with 13 bases between the two germline ends. CDR1 is LNHDA and CDR2 is SQIVND in the germline V gene (reference sequence). The chain's CDR3 is CASSIDPGASEQFF. CDR3 nucleotides: TGTGCCAGTAGTATAGATCCTGGGGCTTCCGAGCAGTTCTTC.

The chain couples TRBV5-5 to TRBJ1-2; D not resolved. The V and J ends lost 4 bases and 6 bases respectively, with 19 bases between them. CDR3 length equals 15 residues. Germline V gene data show CDR1 as SGHKS and CDR2 as YYEKEE (reference sequence). This CDR3 is CASSGYTTPGNGYTF. For the CDR3, the DNA is TGTGCCAGCAGCGGGTACACAACCCCGGGGAATGGCTACACCTTC. The complete variable domain, with remaining parts taken from reference TRBV5-5 and TRBJ1-2, reads DAGVTQSPTHLIKTRGQQVTLRCSPISGHKSVSWYQQVLGQGPQFIFQYYEKEERGRGNFPDRFSARQFPNYSSELNVNALLLGDSALYLCASSGYTTPGNGYTFGSGTRLTVV.

This clone occurred many times. The chain employs TRBV20-1 and TRBJ1-5, with 9 positions matching TRBD1. Germline lookup yields CDR1 DFQATT and CDR2 SNEGSKA (reference sequence). CDR3 size: 13 residues. The ends lost 6 bases at V and 7 bases at J; junction bases unmatched: 7. The CDR3 coding sequence is TGCAGTGCAAGTCCCGGGACAGGGCAGCCCCAGCATTTT. This sequence encodes CSASPGTGQPQHF.

J is TRBJ2-5 and V is TRBV11-3, with 7 nucleotides matching TRBD1. The germline CDR1 and CDR2 sequences are SGHNT and YENEEA. The CDR3 loop spans 14 amino acids. Trimming removed 5 bases from V and 5 bases from J; junction bases left unmatched: 8. In DNA, the CDR3 is TGTGCCAGCAGCACTAGGGGGCGCGGGGAGACCCAGTACTTC. It translates to CASSTRGRGETQYF.

The chain recombines TRBV5-1 with TRBJ2-5; 8 positions match TRBD2. Germline V CDR1 and CDR2: SGHRS, YFSETQ. With 1 base clipped from V and 4 bases from J, the junction kept 6 bases outside the gene matches. This CDR3 region has 15 residues. The CDR3 is CASSLSGTRGETQYF. The CDR3 DNA follows: TGCGCCAGCAGCTTGTCGGGGACTAGAGGAGAGACCCAGTACTTC.

V usage is TRBV5-4 and J usage is TRBJ2-5; 10 bases agree with TRBD1. The V segment lost 4 bases and the J segment 4 bases; nucleotides outside the gene matches: 13. The CDR3 totals 17 residues. CDR1 is SGHNT and CDR2 is YYREEE in the germline V gene (reference sequence). CDR3 residues: CASSKGGTGVLLETQYF. The CDR3 nucleotides are TGTGCCAGCAGCAAGGGAGGGACAGGGGTTCTCTTAGAGACCCAGTACTTC.

V usage is TRBV5-1 and J usage is TRBJ1-2, with 8 bases matching TRBD1. This CDR3 has 14 residues. Per germline, CDR1 SGHRS and CDR2 YFSETQ. The junction had 6 bases not matched to a gene; V was cut back by 3 bases and J by 5 bases. In nucleotides, the CDR3 is TGCGCCAGCAGCTCGGACAGGGTTATATATGGCTACACCTTC. It codes for CASSSDRVIYGYTF.

DNA of the CDR3: TGTGCCAGCACACCGAGGCGGGGCTCCTACAATGAGCAGTTCTTC. This gives the protein CASTPRRGSYNEQFF. The chain employs TRBV7-2 and TRBJ2-1; possibly TRBD2 for D (6 bases). This CDR3 has 15 residues. Germline V gives CDR1 SGHTA, CDR2 FQGNSA. V was pared by 7 bases and J by 0 bases, with 13 bases between.

In DNA form, the CDR3 reads TGTGCCTGGAGTGTGCGACAGCTAACGCCCCAGCATTTT. Translation gives CAWSVRQLTPQHF. The chain links TRBV30 to TRBJ1-5; perhaps TRBD1 as D (5 bases). CDR3 length: 13 amino acids. V lost 0 bases and J 9 bases, leaving 12 bases between the germline ends. CDR1 is GTSNPN, CDR2 SVGIG, per germline (reference sequence).

The V call is TRBV19, the J call TRBJ1-2; D might be TRBD1 (5 bases). Trimming took 3 bases from V and 8 from J, leaving 19 bases between them. The V gene's germline CDR1 is LNHDA and CDR2 SQIVND (reference sequence). The CDR3 runs 15 residues. The CDR3 here is CASSIAGPSTGGYTF. In nucleotides, the CDR3 is TGTGCCAGTAGTATCGCGGGACCGTCAACGGGAGGCTACACCTTC.

V and J are TRBV14 and TRBJ1-2, with no clear D. Germline CDR1 is SGHDN and CDR2 is FVKESK. CDR3 length equals 16 residues. The V end was cut by 1 base, the J end by 5 bases, with 17 bases between. Here the CDR3 DNA reads TGTGCCAGCAGCCAAGTCCGGGAACCCTCGGGATATGGCTACACCTTC. Its translation: CASSQVREPSGYGYTF.

This chain connects TRBV11-1 to TRBJ2-1; D is undetermined. With 2 bases removed from V and 5 bases from J, the gap between germline ends came to 10 bases. The CDR3 is 14 amino acids. Per germline, CDR1 SGHAT and CDR2 FQDESV (reference sequence). CDR3 nucleotides: TGTGCCAGCAGCTTAATCCTCCGGGACAATGAGCAGTTCTTC. Translating it yields CASSLILRDNEQFF. Variable domain in full (rest from reference TRBV11-1 and TRBJ2-1): EAEVAQSPRYKITEKSQAVAFWCDPISGHATLYWYRQILGQGPELLVQFQDESVVDDSQLPKDRFSAERLKGVDSTLKIQPAELGDSAMYLCASSLILRDNEQFFGPGTRLTVL.

V gene TRBV6-8 combines with J gene TRBJ2-5, with 8 bases matching TRBD2. There are 19 residues in the CDR3. CDR1 and CDR2 from the germline V gene are MNHGY and SAAAGT. The V gene end was trimmed by 6 bases and the J gene end by 6 bases; junction bases not matched to a gene: 24. The CDR3 DNA reads TGTGCCAGCAGCCTCGACTGGCGGGAGGCCTCGTGGCCGGGTCAGACCCAGTACTTC. Amino acids: CASSLDWREASWPGQTQYF.

The J gene is TRBJ2-7, the V gene TRBV28, with a tentative D call TRBD1 (5 bases). Germline CDR1 reads MDHEN; CDR2 reads SYDVKM. The CDR3 has 14 residues. V was clipped by 2 bases and J by 3 bases, with 11 bases between them. The CDR3 region has the DNA TGTGCCAGCAGTTTAAGGGGAACCCTCTACGAGCAGTACTTC. Translating gives CASSLRGTLYEQYF. The full variable domain, its missing parts supplied by reference TRBV28 and TRBJ2-7, is DVKVTQSSRYLVKRTGEKVFLECVQDMDHENMFWYRQDPGLGLRLIYFSYDVKMKEKGDIPEGYSVSREKKERFSLILESASTNQTSMYLCASSLRGTLYEQYFGPGTRLTVT.

The gene calls are TRBV4-1 and TRBJ2-5; tentative D call: TRBD2 (5 bases). V was clipped by 2 bases and J by 1 base, with 14 bases between them. From germline, CDR1 is MGHRA and CDR2 YSYEKL. This CDR3 is 16 amino acids long. DNA of the CDR3: TGCGCCAGCAGCCAACGGGAAAGCGGAGCCCAAGAGACCCAGTACTTC. Amino acids: CASSQRESGAQETQYF.

This clone was seen once. The chain joins TRBV6-2 or TRBV6-3 to TRBJ2-2, with D possibly TRBD2 on 6 matching bases. Germline V gene data show CDR1 as MNHEY and CDR2 as SVGEGT. This CDR3 spans 14 amino acids. V was cut by 2 bases and J by 4 bases, with 8 bases left in between. CDR3 coding DNA: TGTGCCAGCAGTTACGGGGGGAGCACCGGGGAGCTGTTTTTT. Translation: CASSYGGSTGELFF.

J is TRBJ2-1 and V is TRBV7-3; D possibly corresponds to TRBD2 (5 bases). The CDR3 totals 11 residues. Germline CDR1 SGHTA, CDR2 FQGTGA. V lost 5 bases and J 8 bases, leaving 7 bases between the germline ends. The CDR3 protein is CASSNSDEQFF. CDR3 nucleotide sequence: TGTGCCAGCAGCAATAGCGATGAGCAGTTCTTC.

DNA of the CDR3: TGTGCCAGCAGCGTGACATTTGGAGGTGAAGCTTTCTTT. It is translated as CASSVTFGGEAFF. V gene TRBV9 combines with J gene TRBJ1-1; no firm D call. Germline V CDR1 and CDR2: SGDLS, YYNGEE. Trimming cost V 2 bases and J 7 bases, with 12 bases left between them. The CDR3 is 13 residues long.

The chain combines TRBV29-1 with TRBJ1-3; unclear D gene. Germline CDR1 SQVTM, CDR2 ANQGSEA. CDR3 length: 12 amino acids. Trimming removed 7 bases at V and 4 bases at J, with 11 bases between. The CDR3 loop reads CSAAPGGNTIYF. The CDR3 DNA reads as TGCAGCGCCGCCCCCGGGGGAAACACCATATATTTT.

This chain links TRBV25-1 with TRBJ1-5; the D gene is possibly TRBD1 (5 bases). CDR3 length: 13 residues. The V end lost 6 bases, the J end lost 7 bases, and 13 bases lay between the germline ends. Per germline, CDR1 MGHDK and CDR2 SYGVNS. In DNA form, the CDR3 reads TGTGCCAGCAGCGATCAGGGTCACCAGCCCCAGCATTTT. Translating gives CASSDQGHQPQHF.

This chain uses TRBV29-1 with TRBJ2-1; the D gene is possibly TRBD2 (5 bases). Germline-derived CDR1 and CDR2 are SQVTM and ANQGSEA. The CDR3 loop spans 13 amino acids. The V end was cut by 2 bases, the J end by 10 bases, with 15 bases between. The CDR3: CSVEPRTRPEQFF. The CDR3 DNA follows: TGCAGCGTTGAACCCCGAACTAGACCCGAGCAGTTCTTC.